These 27 T cell receptor beta chains were all obtained from the same sample, sequenced in a study of cytomegalovirus exposure and HLA in healthy donors. Primers for the PCR totalled 60 Vbeta and 13 Jbeta. Assay: immunoSEQ multiplex PCR; the TCRdb copy retains only in-frame clones and omits some. The repertoire holds approximately 150,000 clones, with approximately 79% as singletons. The material sequenced was PBMCs. The receptors derive from a man aged 40-49 years in good health and CMV-seronegative.

The chain is built from TRBV5-1 and TRBJ2-5; TRBD2 matches 11 bases. CDR3 size: 15 residues. J was trimmed by 3 bases and V by 2 bases; bases with no gene match: 3. From germline, CDR1 is SGHRS and CDR2 YFSETQ. In DNA, the CDR3 is TGCGCCAGCAGCTTACAGGGACTAGCGGAAGAGACCCAGTACTTC. This encodes CASSLQGLAEETQYF.

This chain joins TRBV19 and TRBJ1-2; D uncertain. Per germline, CDR1 LNHDA and CDR2 SQIVND (reference sequence). The V and J ends lost 11 bases and 6 bases respectively, with 13 bases between them. This CDR3 region has 11 residues. The chain's CDR3 is CAVTADHGYTF. Written as DNA, the CDR3 is TGTGCCGTGACGGCGGATCATGGCTACACCTTC.

This clone occurred a few times. V is TRBV28 and J is TRBJ2-7, with 8 bases identical to TRBD1. CDR1 is MDHEN and CDR2 is SYDVKM in the germline V gene. The CDR3 runs to 14 residues. J was trimmed by 0 bases and V by 8 bases; bases with no gene match: 6. This chain's CDR3 is CASSRGQSSYEQYF. The CDR3 DNA reads as TGTGCCAGCTCCAGGGGGCAAAGCTCCTACGAGCAGTACTTC.

The rearrangement links TRBV7-9 to TRBJ2-1; 10 bases map to TRBD2. This CDR3 is built from 15 residues. CDR1 and CDR2 (germline): SEHNR, FQNEAQ (reference sequence). With 1 base clipped from V and 7 bases from J, the junction kept 4 bases outside the gene matches. The CDR3 is CASSLGAGGWNEQFF. The CDR3 DNA reads as TGTGCCAGCAGCTTAGGAGCGGGAGGGTGGAATGAGCAGTTCTTC.

This chain joins TRBV6-5 and TRBJ2-7; no reliable D call. The CDR3 has 10 residues. The V gene's germline CDR1 is MNHEY and CDR2 SVGAGI. V was pared by 5 bases and J by 4 bases, with 3 bases between. The CDR3 sequence: CASSEYEQYF. The CDR3 DNA reads as TGTGCCAGCAGTGAGTACGAGCAGTACTTC.

The chain couples TRBV10-3 to TRBJ1-1; D is possibly TRBD1 (5 bases). This CDR3 has 16 residues. Germline V gene lookup returns CDR1 ENHRY and CDR2 SYGVKD. V was clipped by 0 bases and J by 4 bases, with 15 bases between them. The CDR3 loop reads CAISESGAWVTTEAFF. Here the CDR3 DNA reads TGTGCCATCAGTGAGTCAGGGGCATGGGTGACCACTGAAGCTTTCTTT.

The genes are TRBV4-1 and TRBJ1-1; D is possibly TRBD1 (5 bases). CDR1 is MGHRA and CDR2 is YSYEKL in the germline V gene. The CDR3 length is 15 residues. V gave up 1 base and J gave up 3 bases, with 12 bases separating them. CDR3 DNA: TGCGCCAGCAGCCAAGTGGAGGCGGGGGACACTGAAGCTTTCTTT. Protein sequence: CASSQVEAGDTEAFF.

The chain uses TRBV4-2 and TRBJ1-4, with 9 bases identical to TRBD1. In germline, CDR1 is LGHNA, CDR2 YNFKEQ. This CDR3 comprises 15 residues. V was pared by 4 bases and J by 10 bases, with 10 bases of the junction left unmatched. Here the CDR3 DNA reads TGTGCCAGCAGCCCAGGACAGGGGAATTCCGGAAAACTGTTTTTT. Its protein is CASSPGQGNSGKLFF.

The chain links TRBV10-3 to TRBJ1-6; maybe TRBD1 (5 bases). The length of the CDR3 is 15 residues. Germline-derived CDR1 and CDR2 are ENHRY and SYGVKD. With 5 bases removed from V and 8 bases from J, the gap between germline ends came to 16 bases. CDR3 residues: CAISWEPGVDSPLHF. CDR3 coding DNA: TGTGCCATCAGTTGGGAGCCGGGGGTGGATTCACCCCTCCACTTT.

V gene TRBV28 combines with J gene TRBJ2-1; TRBD1 matches at 7 bases. The length of the CDR3 is 16 residues. Unmatched junction bases numbered 12, after V lost 6 bases and J lost 4 bases. CDR1 is MDHEN and CDR2 is SYDVKM in the germline V gene. CDR3 DNA sequence: TGTGCCAGCAGCCCCACAGGGGTCGGGAAGTACAATGAGCAGTTCTTC. Encoded protein: CASSPTGVGKYNEQFF.

The genes are TRBV28 and TRBJ2-7; 9 positions agree with TRBD2. This CDR3 is 14 amino acids long. Germline CDR1 is MDHEN and CDR2 is SYDVKM. The ends lost 6 bases at V and 4 bases at J; junction bases unmatched: 7. The CDR3 DNA reads TGTGCCAGCAGCTTAGCGGGAGAACTTTACGAGCAGTACTTC. Translated: CASSLAGELYEQYF.

The chain joins TRBV5-1 to TRBJ2-3; TRBD1 aligns across 9 bases. Germline V gene sequence: CDR1 SGHRS, CDR2 YFSETQ. The CDR3 covers 15 residues. V was pared by 5 bases and J by 0 bases, with 4 bases of the junction left unmatched. The CDR3 nucleotides are TGCGCCAGCAGGGGGACAGGGACTAGCACAGATACGCAGTATTTT. It encodes CASRGTGTSTDTQYF.

Only one count was recorded for this clone. The CDR3 reads CASSGGQGSGKLFF. The CDR3 DNA reads as TGCGCCAGCAGCGGCGGACAGGGTTCCGGAAAACTGTTTTTT. The genes are TRBV5-1 and TRBJ1-4; 8 nucleotides line up with TRBD1. Trimming took 4 bases from V and 10 from J; bases not matched to a gene: 9. This CDR3 has 14 amino acids. Germline V gene sequence: CDR1 SGHRS, CDR2 YFSETQ.

This clone has a single count. This chain joins TRBV27 and TRBJ2-1; 7 bases are a match to TRBD1. CDR3 length: 14 amino acids. The V gene's germline CDR1 is MNHEY and CDR2 SMNVEV (reference sequence). The junction had 4 bases not matched to a gene; V was cut back by 3 bases and J by 5 bases. In DNA, the CDR3 is TGTGCCAGCAGTTTCCCAGGGGGTCACAATGAGCAGTTCTTC. Translation gives CASSFPGGHNEQFF.

The gene calls are TRBV25-1 and TRBJ2-7, with D uncertain. Trimming pared 7 bases from V and 1 base from J, leaving 5 bases between. Germline values: CDR1 MGHDK, CDR2 SYGVNS. This CDR3 has 11 amino acids. In DNA form, the CDR3 reads TGTGCCAGCACCGGGTCCTACGAGCAGTACTTC. Protein sequence: CASTGSYEQYF.

The chain uses TRBV15 and TRBJ1-2; perhaps TRBD1 as D (6 bases). V gave up 3 bases and J gave up 4 bases, with 9 bases separating them. The CDR3 is 13 amino acids. Looked up from germline, CDR1 is LNHNV and CDR2 is YYDKDF (reference sequence). The CDR3 region is CATSRIQGYGYTF. The CDR3 coding sequence is TGTGCCACCAGCAGGATACAGGGCTATGGCTACACCTTC.

This rearrangement joins TRBV19 to TRBJ1-1; D is perhaps TRBD1 (5 bases). This CDR3 is built from 13 residues. V gave up 5 bases and J gave up 1 base, with 8 bases separating them. The germline V gene encodes CDR1 LNHDA and CDR2 SQIVND (reference sequence). The CDR3, as DNA: TGTGCCAGTAGTGGACAAACGAACACTGAAGCTTTCTTT. Amino acids: CASSGQTNTEAFF.

The V gene is TRBV6-4, the J gene TRBJ2-7; 7 positions match TRBD1. Germline V gene lookup returns CDR1 MRHNA and CDR2 SNTAGT. The CDR3 extends over 13 amino acids. The V and J ends lost 4 bases and 6 bases, in that order; junction bases with no gene match: 6. The CDR3 reads CASSGQGGGEQYF. The CDR3 DNA reads TGTGCCAGCAGTGGACAGGGCGGAGGCGAGCAGTACTTC.

J is TRBJ1-1 and V is TRBV4-3; D remains unclear. Trimming removed 1 base from V and 2 bases from J, with 8 bases in between. CDR1 and CDR2 from the germline V gene are LGHNA and YSLEER. This CDR3 contains 14 residues. CDR3 sequence: CASSQGLRNTEAFF. Here the CDR3 DNA reads TGCGCCAGCAGCCAAGGTCTCAGAAACACTGAAGCTTTCTTT.

The chain links TRBV19 to TRBJ1-4; 10 bases are a match to TRBD1. This CDR3 comprises 13 residues. V shed 5 bases and J 10 bases; nucleotides not matched to a gene: 4. The germline gives CDR1 LNHDA, CDR2 SQIVND (reference sequence). CDR3 DNA sequence: TGTGCCAGTAGTCCCCGGACAGGGGGAAAACTGTTTTTT. Translated: CASSPRTGGKLFF.

The V gene is TRBV19, the J gene TRBJ2-7, with D maybe TRBD1 (6 bases). Germline values: CDR1 LNHDA, CDR2 SQIVND (reference sequence). This CDR3 spans 16 amino acids. V lost 0 bases to trimming and J lost 4 bases, with 16 bases between them. The CDR3 reads CASSIDHRDKPYEQYF. Here the CDR3 DNA reads TGTGCCAGTAGTATAGACCACCGGGACAAGCCTTACGAGCAGTACTTC.

V is TRBV19 and J is TRBJ1-1; 12 bases agree with TRBD1. CDR1 is LNHDA, CDR2 SQIVND, per germline (reference sequence). After removal of 2 bases from V and 6 bases from J, the junction contained 4 bases not matched to a gene. CDR3 size: 15 residues. The CDR3 loop reads CASSITGQGAPEAFF. CDR3 coding DNA: TGTGCCAGTAGTATAACGGGACAGGGGGCTCCTGAAGCTTTCTTT.

This sequence joins TRBV4-3 and TRBJ1-5, with a tentative D call TRBD1 (6 bases). V lost 0 bases and J lost 5, with 14 bases in between. The CDR3 contains 16 residues. Germline-derived CDR1 and CDR2 are LGHNA and YSLEER. The CDR3 DNA follows: TGCGCCAGCAGCCAAGAGGTGAGACAGGACTATCAGCCCCAGCATTTT. Amino acids: CASSQEVRQDYQPQHF.

The chain uses TRBV7-8 and TRBJ1-1; 9 nucleotides agree with TRBD1. The germline gives CDR1 SGHVS, CDR2 FQNEAQ. The CDR3 covers 16 residues. Germline trimming cut 3 bases from V and 0 bases from J; bases unmatched to any gene: 5. The CDR3: CASSFGQGRLNTEAFF. The CDR3 nucleotides read TGTGCCAGCAGCTTCGGACAGGGGCGGTTGAACACTGAAGCTTTCTTT.

The chain recombines TRBV5-6 with TRBJ1-2; D might be TRBD1 (5 bases). This CDR3 contains 11 residues. Looked up from germline, CDR1 is SGHDT and CDR2 is YYEEEE. Trimming stripped 4 bases from V and 14 bases from J, with 15 bases between. The CDR3 DNA reads as TGTGCCAGCAGCATAGGGGCCGCTCGGACCTTC. Its translation is CASSIGAARTF.

The V gene is TRBV21-1, the J gene TRBJ1-4; TRBD1 is the table's D call and was not checked against the DNA. TRBV21-1 is recorded as a pseudogene. CDR3 length: 16 residues. In nucleotides, the CDR3 is TGTGCCAGCAGCAAAGAAGCTCGGACAGCAAATGAAAAACTGTTTTTT. Amino acids: CASSKEARTANEKLFF.

Comment on this clone: The junction shows a germline mismatch at one end, possibly a read error. This chain connects TRBV7-2 to TRBJ2-7, with TRBD1 as a possible D gene (6 bases). Per the germline V gene, CDR1 is SGHTA and CDR2 is FQGNSA. This CDR3 is built from 13 residues. The CDR3 reads CASGSGRGYEQCF. CDR3 bases: TGTGCCAGCGGATCTGGCAGGGGTTACGAGCAGTGCTTC.